This T cell receptor (beta chain) was sequenced in a study of blood T cells in healthy people across ages. The ends were cut back, 1 base at V and 4 bases at J, with 7 bases in the middle. This CDR3 has 12 amino acids. The V gene's germline CDR1 is DFQATT and CDR2 SNEGSKA (reference sequence). With a J-beta primer mix and a sample-barcoded 5' primer, a second PCR ran 7 to 11 cycles. There were at least 3 million CDR3-containing paired-end reads obtained from each sample. TCRdb itself ran the 5' RACE reads through MiXCR, one entry per CDR3 protein. The table includes some 1,500,000 distinct CDR3 sequences, 35% to 45% detected once.

Sequencing was carried out using blood. This receptor was identified in a woman aged 18-29 years in good health. V is TRBV20-1 and J is TRBJ1-1; D remains unclear. The CDR3: CSARGGTTEAFF. The CDR3 DNA reads TGCAGTGCTAGAGGGGGTACCACTGAAGCTTTCTTT.